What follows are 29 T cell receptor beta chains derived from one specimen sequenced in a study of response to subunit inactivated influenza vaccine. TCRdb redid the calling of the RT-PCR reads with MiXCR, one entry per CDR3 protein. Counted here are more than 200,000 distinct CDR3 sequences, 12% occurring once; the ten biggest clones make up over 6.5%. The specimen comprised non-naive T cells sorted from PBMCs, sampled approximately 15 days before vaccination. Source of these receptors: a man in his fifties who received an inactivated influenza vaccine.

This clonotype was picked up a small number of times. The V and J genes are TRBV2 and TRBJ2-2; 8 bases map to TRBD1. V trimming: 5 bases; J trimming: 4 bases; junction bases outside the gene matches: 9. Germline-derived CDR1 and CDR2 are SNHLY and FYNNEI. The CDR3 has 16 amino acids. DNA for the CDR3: TGTGCCAGCAGTTACAGGGGGGAACGGGGCACCGGGGAGCTGTTTTTT. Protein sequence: CASSYRGERGTGELFF.

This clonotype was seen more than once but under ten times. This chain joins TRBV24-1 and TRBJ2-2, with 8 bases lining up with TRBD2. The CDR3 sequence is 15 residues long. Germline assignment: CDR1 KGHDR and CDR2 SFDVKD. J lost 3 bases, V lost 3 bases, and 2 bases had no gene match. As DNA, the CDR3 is TGTGCCACCAGTGATAAACTAGCGGACACCGGGGAGCTGTTTTTT. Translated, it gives CATSDKLADTGELFF.

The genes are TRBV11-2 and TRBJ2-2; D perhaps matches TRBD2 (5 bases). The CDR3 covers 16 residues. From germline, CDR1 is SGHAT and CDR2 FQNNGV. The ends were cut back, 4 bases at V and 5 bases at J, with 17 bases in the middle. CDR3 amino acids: CASSSQVIRGTGELFF. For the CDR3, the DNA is TGTGCCAGCAGCTCTCAGGTCATCCGGGGAACCGGGGAGCTGTTTTTT.

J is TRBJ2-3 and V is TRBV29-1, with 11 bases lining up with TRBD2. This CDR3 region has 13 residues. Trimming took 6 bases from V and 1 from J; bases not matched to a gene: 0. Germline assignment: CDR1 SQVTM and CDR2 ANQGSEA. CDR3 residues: CSVLAGGTDTQYF. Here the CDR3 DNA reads TGCAGCGTACTAGCGGGGGGCACAGATACGCAGTATTTT.

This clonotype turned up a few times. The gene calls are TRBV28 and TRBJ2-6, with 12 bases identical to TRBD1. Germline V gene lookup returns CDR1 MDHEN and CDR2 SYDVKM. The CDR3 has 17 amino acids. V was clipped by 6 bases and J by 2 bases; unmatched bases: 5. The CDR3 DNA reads TGTGCCAGCAGGCCGGGACAGGGGGCGCCTGGGGCCAACGTCCTGACTTTC. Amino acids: CASRPGQGAPGANVLTF. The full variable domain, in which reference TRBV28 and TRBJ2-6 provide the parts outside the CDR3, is DVKVTQSSRYLVKRTGEKVFLECVQDMDHENMFWYRQDPGLGLRLIYFSYDVKMKEKGDIPEGYSVSREKKERFSLILESASTNQTSMYLCASRPGQGAPGANVLTFGAGSRLTVL.

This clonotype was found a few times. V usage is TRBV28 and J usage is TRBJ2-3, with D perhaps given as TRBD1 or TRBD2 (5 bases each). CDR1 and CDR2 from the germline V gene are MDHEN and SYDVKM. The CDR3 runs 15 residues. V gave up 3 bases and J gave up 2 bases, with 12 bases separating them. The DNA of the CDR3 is TGTGCCAGCAGTTTTCTAGGGACCAACACAGATACGCAGTATTTT. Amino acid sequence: CASSFLGTNTDTQYF.

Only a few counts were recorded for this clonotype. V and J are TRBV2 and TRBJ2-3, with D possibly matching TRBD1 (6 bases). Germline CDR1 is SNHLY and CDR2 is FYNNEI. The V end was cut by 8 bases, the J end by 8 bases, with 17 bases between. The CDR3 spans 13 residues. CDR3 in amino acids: CASEGPAGATQYF. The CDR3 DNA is TGTGCCAGCGAGGGTCCGGCAGGGGCTACGCAGTATTTT.

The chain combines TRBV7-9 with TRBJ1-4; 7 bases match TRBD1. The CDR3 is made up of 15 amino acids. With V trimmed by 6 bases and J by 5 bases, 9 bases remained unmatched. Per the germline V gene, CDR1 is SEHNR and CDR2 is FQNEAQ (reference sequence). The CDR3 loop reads CASRASTGRNEKLFF. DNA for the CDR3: TGTGCCAGCAGGGCCTCGACAGGGCGGAATGAAAAACTGTTTTTT.

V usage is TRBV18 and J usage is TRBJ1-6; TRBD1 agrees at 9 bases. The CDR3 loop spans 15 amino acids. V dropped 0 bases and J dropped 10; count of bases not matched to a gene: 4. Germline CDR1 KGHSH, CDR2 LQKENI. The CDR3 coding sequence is TGTGCCAGCTCACCACCGGGACAGGGAGCGTCACCCCTCCACTTT. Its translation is CASSPPGQGASPLHF.

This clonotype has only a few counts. This CDR3 is CASSPGGGTDTQYF. The DNA of the CDR3 is TGTGCCAGCAGCCCGGGGGGGGGTACAGATACGCAGTATTTT. This rearrangement joins TRBV6-1 to TRBJ2-3, with 8 bases aligning to TRBD2. The CDR3 spans 14 residues. The V and J ends lost 6 bases and 3 bases, in that order; junction bases with no gene match: 5. Germline V CDR1 and CDR2: MNHNS, SASEGT.

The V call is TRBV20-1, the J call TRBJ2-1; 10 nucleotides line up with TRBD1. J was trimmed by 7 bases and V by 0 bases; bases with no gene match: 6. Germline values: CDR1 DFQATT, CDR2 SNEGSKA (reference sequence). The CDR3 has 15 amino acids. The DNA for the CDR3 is TGCAGTGCTAGAGATTGGGACAGGGGTTTGAATGAGCAGTTCTTC. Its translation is CSARDWDRGLNEQFF.

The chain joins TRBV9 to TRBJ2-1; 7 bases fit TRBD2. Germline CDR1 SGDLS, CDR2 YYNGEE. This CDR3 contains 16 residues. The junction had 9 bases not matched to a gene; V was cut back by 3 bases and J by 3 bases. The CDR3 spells CASSEETSRYYNEQFF. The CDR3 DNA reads TGTGCCAGCAGCGAAGAGACTAGCAGATACTACAATGAGCAGTTCTTC.

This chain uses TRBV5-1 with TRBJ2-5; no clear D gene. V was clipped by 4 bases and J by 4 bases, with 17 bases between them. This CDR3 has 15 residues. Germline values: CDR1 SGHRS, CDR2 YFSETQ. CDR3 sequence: CASSLDGDPGETQYF. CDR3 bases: TGCGCCAGCAGCCTGGACGGAGACCCCGGAGAGACCCAGTACTTC.

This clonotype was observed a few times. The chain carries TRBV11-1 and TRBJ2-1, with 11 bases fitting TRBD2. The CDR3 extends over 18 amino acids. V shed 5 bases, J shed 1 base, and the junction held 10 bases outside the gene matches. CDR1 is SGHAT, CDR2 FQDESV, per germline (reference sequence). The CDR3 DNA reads TGTGCCAGCAGCCCCCCGTTTAGACTAGCGGGGTCCTACAATGAGCAGTTCTTC. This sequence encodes CASSPPFRLAGSYNEQFF.

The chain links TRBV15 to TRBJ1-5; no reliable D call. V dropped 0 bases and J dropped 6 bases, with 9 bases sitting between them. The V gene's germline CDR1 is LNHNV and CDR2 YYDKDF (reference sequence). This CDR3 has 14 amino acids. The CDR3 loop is CATSREARAQPQHF. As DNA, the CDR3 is TGTGCCACCAGCAGAGAGGCACGGGCTCAGCCCCAGCATTTT.

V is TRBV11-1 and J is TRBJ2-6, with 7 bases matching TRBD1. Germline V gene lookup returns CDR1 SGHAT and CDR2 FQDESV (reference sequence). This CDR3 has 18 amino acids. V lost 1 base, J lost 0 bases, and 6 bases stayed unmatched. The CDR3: CASSLVPGQSSGANVLTF. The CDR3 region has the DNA TGTGCCAGCAGCTTAGTTCCGGGACAGAGCTCTGGGGCCAACGTCCTGACTTTC.

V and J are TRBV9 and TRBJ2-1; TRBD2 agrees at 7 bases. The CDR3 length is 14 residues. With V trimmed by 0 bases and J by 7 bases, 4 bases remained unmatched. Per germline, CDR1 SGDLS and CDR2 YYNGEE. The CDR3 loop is CASSVAGGTNEQFF. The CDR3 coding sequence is TGTGCCAGCAGCGTAGCCGGGGGGACTAATGAGCAGTTCTTC.

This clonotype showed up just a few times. The chain's CDR3 is CSATGDYRGEYEQYF. The CDR3 coding sequence is TGCAGTGCTACAGGAGACTATAGGGGGGAATACGAGCAGTACTTC. This chain connects TRBV20-1 to TRBJ2-7; D is perhaps TRBD1 or TRBD2 (6 bases each). The CDR3 has 15 amino acids. In germline, CDR1 is DFQATT, CDR2 SNEGSKA (reference sequence). Trimming removed 4 bases from V and 4 bases from J, with 20 bases in between.

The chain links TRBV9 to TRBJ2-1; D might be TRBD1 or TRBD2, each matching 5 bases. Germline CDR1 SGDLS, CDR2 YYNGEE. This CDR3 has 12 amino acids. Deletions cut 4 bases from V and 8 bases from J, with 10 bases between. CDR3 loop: CASSRDPYEQFF. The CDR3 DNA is TGTGCCAGCAGCAGGGACCCTTATGAGCAGTTCTTC.

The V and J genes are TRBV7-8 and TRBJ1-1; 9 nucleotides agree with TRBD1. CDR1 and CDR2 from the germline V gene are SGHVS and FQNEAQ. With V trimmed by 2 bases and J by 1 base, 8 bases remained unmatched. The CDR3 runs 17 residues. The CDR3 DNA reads TGTGCCAGCAGCTTACGTCCCGGGACAGGGACGAACACTGAAGCTTTCTTT. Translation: CASSLRPGTGTNTEAFF.

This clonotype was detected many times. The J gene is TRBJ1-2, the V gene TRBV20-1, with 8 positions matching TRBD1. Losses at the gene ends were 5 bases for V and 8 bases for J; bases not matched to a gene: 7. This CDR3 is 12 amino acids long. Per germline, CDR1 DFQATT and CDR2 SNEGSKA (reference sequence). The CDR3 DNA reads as TGCAGTGCTCCCCAGGGGGCTTTAGGCTACACCTTC. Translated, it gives CSAPQGALGYTF.

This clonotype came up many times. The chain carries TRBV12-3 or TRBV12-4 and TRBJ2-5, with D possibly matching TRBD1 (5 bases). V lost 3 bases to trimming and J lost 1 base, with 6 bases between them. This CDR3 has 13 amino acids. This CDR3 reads CASSFRAQETQYF. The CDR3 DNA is TGTGCCAGCAGTTTCAGGGCCCAAGAGACCCAGTACTTC.

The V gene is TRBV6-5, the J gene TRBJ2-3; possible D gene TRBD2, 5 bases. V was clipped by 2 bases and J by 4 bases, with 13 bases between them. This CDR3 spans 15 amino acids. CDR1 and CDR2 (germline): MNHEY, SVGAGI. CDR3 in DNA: TGTGCCAGCAGTTACCCGGAGGACGGGGCAGATACGCAGTATTTT. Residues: CASSYPEDGADTQYF.

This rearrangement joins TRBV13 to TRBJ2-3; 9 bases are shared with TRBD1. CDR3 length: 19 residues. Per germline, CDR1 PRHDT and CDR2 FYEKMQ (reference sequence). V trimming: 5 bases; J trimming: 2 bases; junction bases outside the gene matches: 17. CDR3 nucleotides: TGTGCCAGCAGCGACCGGGACAGGGACCCCCTTCAGATCACAGATACGCAGTATTTT. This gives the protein CASSDRDRDPLQITDTQYF.

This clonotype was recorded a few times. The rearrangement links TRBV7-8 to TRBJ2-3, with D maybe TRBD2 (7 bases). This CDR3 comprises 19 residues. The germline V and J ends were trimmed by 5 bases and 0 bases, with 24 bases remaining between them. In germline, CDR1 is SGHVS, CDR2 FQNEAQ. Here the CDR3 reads CASSQRFGGGLPSTDTQYF. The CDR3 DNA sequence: TGTGCCAGCAGCCAGCGTTTTGGGGGGGGGCTGCCTAGCACAGATACGCAGTATTTT.

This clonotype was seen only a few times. CDR3 region: CSVELSGRPSYNEQFF. DNA of the CDR3: TGCAGCGTTGAGCTTAGCGGGAGGCCATCCTACAATGAGCAGTTCTTC. The chain is built from TRBV29-1 and TRBJ2-1; TRBD2 aligns across 10 bases. V was pared by 3 bases and J by 1 base, with 6 bases of the junction left unmatched. CDR1 is SQVTM and CDR2 is ANQGSEA in the germline V gene. The CDR3 loop spans 16 amino acids.

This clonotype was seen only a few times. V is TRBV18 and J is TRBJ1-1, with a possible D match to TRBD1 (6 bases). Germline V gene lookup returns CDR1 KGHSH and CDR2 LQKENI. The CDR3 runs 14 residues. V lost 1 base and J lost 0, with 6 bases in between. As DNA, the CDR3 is TGTGCCAGCTCACCACAGGGGGTGAACACTGAAGCTTTCTTT. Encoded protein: CASSPQGVNTEAFF.

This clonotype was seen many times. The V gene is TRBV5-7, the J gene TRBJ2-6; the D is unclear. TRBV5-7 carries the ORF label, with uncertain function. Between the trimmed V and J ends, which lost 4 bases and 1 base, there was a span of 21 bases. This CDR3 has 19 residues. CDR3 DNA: TGTGCCAGCAGCCCGGTCGGGTTTAGGGATTCGTCTGGGGCCAACGTCCTGACTTTC. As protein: CASSPVGFRDSSGANVLTF.

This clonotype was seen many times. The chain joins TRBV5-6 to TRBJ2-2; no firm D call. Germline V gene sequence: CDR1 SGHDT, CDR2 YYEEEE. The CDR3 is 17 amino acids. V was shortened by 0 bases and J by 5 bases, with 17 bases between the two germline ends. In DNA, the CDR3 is TGTGCCAGCAGCTTGGAGTCGGTGGGATACGGAACCGGGGAGCTGTTTTTT. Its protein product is CASSLESVGYGTGELFF.